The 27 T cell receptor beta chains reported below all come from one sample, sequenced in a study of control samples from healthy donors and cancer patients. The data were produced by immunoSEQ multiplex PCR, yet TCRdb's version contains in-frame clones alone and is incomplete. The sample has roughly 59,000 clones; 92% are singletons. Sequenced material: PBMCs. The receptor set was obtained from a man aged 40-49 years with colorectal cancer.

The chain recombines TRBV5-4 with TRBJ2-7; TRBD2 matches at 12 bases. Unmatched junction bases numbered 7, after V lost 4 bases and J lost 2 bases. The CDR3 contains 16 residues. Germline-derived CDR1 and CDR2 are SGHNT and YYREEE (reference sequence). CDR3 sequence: CASSPGLAGITYEQYF. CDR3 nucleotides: TGTGCCAGCAGCCCTGGACTAGCGGGGATTACCTACGAGCAGTACTTC. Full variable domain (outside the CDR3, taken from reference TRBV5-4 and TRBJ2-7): ETGVTQSPTHLIKTRGQQVTLRCSSQSGHNTVSWYQQALGQGPQFIFQYYREEENGRGNFPPRFSGLQFPNYSSELNVNALELDDSALYLCASSPGLAGITYEQYFGPGTRLTVT.

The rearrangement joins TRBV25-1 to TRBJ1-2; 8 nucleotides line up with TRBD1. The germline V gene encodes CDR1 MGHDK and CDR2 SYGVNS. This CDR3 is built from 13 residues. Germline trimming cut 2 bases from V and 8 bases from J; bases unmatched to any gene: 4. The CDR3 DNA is TGTGCCAGCAGTGAAACACAGGGGGTCGGCTACACCTTC. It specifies CASSETQGVGYTF.

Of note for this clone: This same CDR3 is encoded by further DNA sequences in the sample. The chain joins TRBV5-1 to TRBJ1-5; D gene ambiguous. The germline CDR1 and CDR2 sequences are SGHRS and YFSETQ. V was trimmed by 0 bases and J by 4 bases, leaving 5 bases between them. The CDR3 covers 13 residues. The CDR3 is CASSLDRNQPQHF. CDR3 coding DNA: TGCGCCAGCAGCTTGGACAGAAATCAGCCCCAGCATTTT.

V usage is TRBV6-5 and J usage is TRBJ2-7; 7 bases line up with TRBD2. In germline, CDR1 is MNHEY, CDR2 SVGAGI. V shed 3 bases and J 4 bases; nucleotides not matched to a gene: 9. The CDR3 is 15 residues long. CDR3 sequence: CASSYRGDLGYEQYF. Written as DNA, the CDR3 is TGTGCCAGCAGTTATCGGGGGGACCTTGGGTACGAGCAGTACTTC.

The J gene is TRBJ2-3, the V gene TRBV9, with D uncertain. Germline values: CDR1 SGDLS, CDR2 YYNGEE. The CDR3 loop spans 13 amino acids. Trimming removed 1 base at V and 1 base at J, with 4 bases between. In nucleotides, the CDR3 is TGTGCCAGCAGCGTAAAGGGCACAGATACGCAGTATTTT. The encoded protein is CASSVKGTDTQYF. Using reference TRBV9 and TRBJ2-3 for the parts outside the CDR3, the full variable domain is DSGVTQTPKHLITATGQRVTLRCSPRSGDLSVYWYQQSLDQGLQFLIQYYNGEERAKGNILERFSAQQFPDLHSELNLSSLELGDSALYFCASSVKGTDTQYFGPGTRLTVL.

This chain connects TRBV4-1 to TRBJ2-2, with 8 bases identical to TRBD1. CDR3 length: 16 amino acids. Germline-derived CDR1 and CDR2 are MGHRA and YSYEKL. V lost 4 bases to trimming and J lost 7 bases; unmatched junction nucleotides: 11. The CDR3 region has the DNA TGCGCCAGCAGCCTCCTCAGACAGGGGTTCAGCGGGGAGCTGTTTTTT. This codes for CASSLLRQGFSGELFF.

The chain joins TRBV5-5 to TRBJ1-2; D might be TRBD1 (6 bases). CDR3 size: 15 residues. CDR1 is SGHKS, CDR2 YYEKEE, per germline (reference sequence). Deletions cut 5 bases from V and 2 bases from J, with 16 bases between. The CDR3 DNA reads TGTGCCAGCAGTTCGGGGGGCGGCGTGAACTATGGCTACACCTTC. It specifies CASSSGGGVNYGYTF. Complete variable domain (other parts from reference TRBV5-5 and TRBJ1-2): DAGVTQSPTHLIKTRGQQVTLRCSPISGHKSVSWYQQVLGQGPQFIFQYYEKEERGRGNFPDRFSARQFPNYSSELNVNALLLGDSALYLCASSSGGGVNYGYTFGSGTRLTVV.

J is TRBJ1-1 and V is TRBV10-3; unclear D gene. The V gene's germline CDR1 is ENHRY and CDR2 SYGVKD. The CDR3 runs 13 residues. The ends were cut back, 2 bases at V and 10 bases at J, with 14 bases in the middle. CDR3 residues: CAISEPTGFGAFF. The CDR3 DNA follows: TGTGCCATCAGTGAGCCGACGGGTTTTGGAGCTTTCTTT.

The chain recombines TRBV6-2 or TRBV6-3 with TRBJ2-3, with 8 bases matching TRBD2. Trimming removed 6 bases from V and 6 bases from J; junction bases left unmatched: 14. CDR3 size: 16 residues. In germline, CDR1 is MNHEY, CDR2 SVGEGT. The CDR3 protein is CASRPPIRGGLDTQYF. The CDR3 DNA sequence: TGTGCCAGCAGGCCTCCCATACGGGGGGGCCTGGATACGCAGTATTTT.

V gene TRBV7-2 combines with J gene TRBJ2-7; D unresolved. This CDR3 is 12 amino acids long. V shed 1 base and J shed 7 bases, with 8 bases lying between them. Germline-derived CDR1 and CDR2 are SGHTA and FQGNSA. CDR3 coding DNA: TGTGCCAGCAGCTTAGTGGGGTTGGAGCAGTACTTC. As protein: CASSLVGLEQYF.

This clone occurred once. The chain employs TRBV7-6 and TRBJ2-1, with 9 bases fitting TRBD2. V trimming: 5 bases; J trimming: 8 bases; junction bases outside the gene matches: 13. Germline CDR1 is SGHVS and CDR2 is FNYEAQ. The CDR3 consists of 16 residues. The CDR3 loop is CASSAEGSGGKYEQFF. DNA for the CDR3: TGTGCCAGCAGCGCGGAGGGTAGCGGGGGAAAATATGAGCAGTTCTTC. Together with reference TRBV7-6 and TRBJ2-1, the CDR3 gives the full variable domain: GAGVSQSPRYKVTKRGQDVALRCDPISGHVSLYWYRQALGQGPEFLTYFNYEAQQDKSGLPNDRFSAERPEGSISTLTIQRTEQRDSAMYRCASSAEGSGGKYEQFFGPGTRLTVL.

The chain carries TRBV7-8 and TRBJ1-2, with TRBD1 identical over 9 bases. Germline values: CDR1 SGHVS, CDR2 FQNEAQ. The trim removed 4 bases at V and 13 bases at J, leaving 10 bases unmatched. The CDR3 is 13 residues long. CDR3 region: CASSSGQGPLFTF. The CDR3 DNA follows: TGTGCCAGCAGCTCGGGACAGGGACCCCTTTTCACCTTC.

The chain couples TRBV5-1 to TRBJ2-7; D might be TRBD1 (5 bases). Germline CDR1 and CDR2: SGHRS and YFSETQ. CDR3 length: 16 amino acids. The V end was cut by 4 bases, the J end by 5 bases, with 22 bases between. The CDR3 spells CASSQLGSRVGDEQYF. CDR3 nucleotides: TGCGCCAGCAGCCAACTGGGAAGCAGGGTAGGCGACGAGCAGTACTTC.

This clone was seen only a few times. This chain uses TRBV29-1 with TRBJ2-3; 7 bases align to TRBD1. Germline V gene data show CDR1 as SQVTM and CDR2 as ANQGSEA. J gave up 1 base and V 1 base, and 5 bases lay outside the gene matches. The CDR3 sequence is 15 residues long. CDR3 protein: CSVEGWDSGTDTQYF. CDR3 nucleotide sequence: TGCAGCGTTGAAGGTTGGGACAGCGGCACAGATACGCAGTATTTT.

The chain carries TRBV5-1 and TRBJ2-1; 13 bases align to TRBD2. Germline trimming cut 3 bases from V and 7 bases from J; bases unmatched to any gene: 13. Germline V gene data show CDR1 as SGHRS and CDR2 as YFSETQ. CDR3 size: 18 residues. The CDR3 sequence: CASSSTSGGAFLGNEQFF. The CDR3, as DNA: TGCGCCAGCAGCTCTACTAGCGGGGGGGCCTTTCTGGGGAATGAGCAGTTCTTC.

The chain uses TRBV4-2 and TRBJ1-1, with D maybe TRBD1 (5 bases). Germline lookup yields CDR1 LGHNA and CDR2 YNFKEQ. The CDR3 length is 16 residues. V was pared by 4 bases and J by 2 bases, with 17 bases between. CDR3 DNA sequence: TGTGCCAGCAGCCTCCTCGGAGGACAAGACAACACTGAAGCTTTCTTT. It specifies CASSLLGGQDNTEAFF.

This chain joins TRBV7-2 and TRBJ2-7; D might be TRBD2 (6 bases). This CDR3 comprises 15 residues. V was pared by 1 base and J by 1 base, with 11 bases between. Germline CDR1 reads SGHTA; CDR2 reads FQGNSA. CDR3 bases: TGTGCCAGCAGCTTAGTTAGCGGAAGTTCCTACGAGCAGTACTTC. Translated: CASSLVSGSSYEQYF.

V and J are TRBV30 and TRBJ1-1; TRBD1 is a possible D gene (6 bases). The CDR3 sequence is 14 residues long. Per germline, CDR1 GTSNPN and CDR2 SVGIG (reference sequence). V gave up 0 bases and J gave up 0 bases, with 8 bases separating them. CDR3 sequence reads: CAWSVGGLNTEAFF. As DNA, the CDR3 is TGTGCCTGGAGTGTCGGGGGCTTGAACACTGAAGCTTTCTTT.

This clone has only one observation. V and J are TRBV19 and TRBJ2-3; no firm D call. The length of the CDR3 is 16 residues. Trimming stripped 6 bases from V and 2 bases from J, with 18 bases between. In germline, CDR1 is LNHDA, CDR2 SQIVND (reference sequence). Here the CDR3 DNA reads TGTGCCAGTAGCCGCACGGGTGCAGGCTCCACAGATACGCAGTATTTT. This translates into CASSRTGAGSTDTQYF.

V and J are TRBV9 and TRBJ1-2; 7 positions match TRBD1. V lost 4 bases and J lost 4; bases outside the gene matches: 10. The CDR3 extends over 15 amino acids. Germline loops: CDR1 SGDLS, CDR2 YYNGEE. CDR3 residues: CASSTQTGFRYGYTF. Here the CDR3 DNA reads TGTGCCAGCAGCACTCAGACAGGGTTTCGCTATGGCTACACCTTC.

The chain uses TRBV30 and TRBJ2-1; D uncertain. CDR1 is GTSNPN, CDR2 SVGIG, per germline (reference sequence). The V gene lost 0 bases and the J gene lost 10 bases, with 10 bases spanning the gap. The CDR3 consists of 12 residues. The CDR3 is CAWSVIQLEQFF. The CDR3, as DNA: TGTGCCTGGAGTGTCATACAGCTGGAGCAGTTCTTC.

Written as DNA, the CDR3 is TGTGCCAGCAGCGGTAACAGGTTGTGGGAAAAACTGTTTTTT. It is translated as CASSGNRLWEKLFF. The J gene is TRBJ1-4, the V gene TRBV6-5; D is perhaps TRBD1 (5 bases). V was pared by 6 bases and J by 8 bases, with 16 bases between. Germline CDR1 MNHEY, CDR2 SVGAGI. The CDR3 spans 14 residues.

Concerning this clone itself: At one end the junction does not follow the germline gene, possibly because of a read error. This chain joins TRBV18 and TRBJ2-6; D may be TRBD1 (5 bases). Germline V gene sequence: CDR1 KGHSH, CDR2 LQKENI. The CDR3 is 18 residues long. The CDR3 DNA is TGTGCCAGCTCACCACCCGGACCGATAAGCTCTGGGGCCAACGTCCCGACTTTC. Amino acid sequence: CASSPPGPISSGANVPTF.

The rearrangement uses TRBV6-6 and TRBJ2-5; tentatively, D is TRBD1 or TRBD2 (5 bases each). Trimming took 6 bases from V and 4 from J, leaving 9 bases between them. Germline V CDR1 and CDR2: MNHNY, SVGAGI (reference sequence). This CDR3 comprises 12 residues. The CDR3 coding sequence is TGTGCCAGCAGAGACGGGGCAGAGACCCAGTACTTC. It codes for CASRDGAETQYF.

This chain's CDR3 is CASSYQVGYSNQPQHF. The CDR3 nucleotides read TGTGCCAGCAGTTACCAGGTCGGATATAGCAATCAGCCCCAGCATTTT. The V and J genes are TRBV6-6 and TRBJ1-5; D remains unclear. Trimming pared 2 bases from V and 0 bases from J, leaving 11 bases between. Germline V CDR1 and CDR2: MNHNY, SVGAGI (reference sequence). This CDR3 is 16 amino acids long.

CDR3 nucleotides: TGTGCCAGTCTTGGACAGGGGGTCAATCAGCCCCAGCATTTT. Translation: CASLGQGVNQPQHF. The V call is TRBV19, the J call TRBJ1-5, with TRBD1 identical over 10 bases. Looked up from germline, CDR1 is LNHDA and CDR2 is SQIVND (reference sequence). V dropped 8 bases and J dropped 3; count of bases not matched to a gene: 4. The CDR3 length is 14 residues.

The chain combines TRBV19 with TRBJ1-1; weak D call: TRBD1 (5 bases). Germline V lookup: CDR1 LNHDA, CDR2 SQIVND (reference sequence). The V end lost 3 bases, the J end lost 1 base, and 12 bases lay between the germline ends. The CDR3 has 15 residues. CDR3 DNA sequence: TGTGCCAGTAGTATCATTGCAGGGACGAACACTGAAGCTTTCTTT. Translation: CASSIIAGTNTEAFF.